Listed below are T cell receptor beta chains from one sample, sequenced in a study of T cells after yellow fever vaccination. A single record per CDR3 protein comes from TCRdb applying MiXCR to the 5' RACE reads. The data hold some 73,000 distinct CDR3 sequences, with roughly 7.4% observed a single time. Specimen: CD8+ T cells sorted from PBMCs, collected on the day of the yellow fever booster vaccination. The receptors here all came from a man aged 25 to 45 who received the YFV17D yellow fever vaccine. CDR3s include the opening cysteine and the closing phenylalanine or tryptophan.

v_call,cdr3_aa
TRBV20-1,CSAGPEGFEQFF
TRBV7-9,CASSSTDGYTF
TRBV27,CASSLGNEQFF
TRBV2,CASILLGQNYEQYF
TRBV20-1,CSAKPLGAGANVLTF
TRBV30,CAWSVGPIGEKLFF
TRBV4-1,CASGEGLLAGTNNNEQFF
TRBV5-5,CASGTGTGEQYF
TRBV10-3,CAISESGLAGETDTQYF
TRBV27,CASSLKREAYEQYF
TRBV14,CASSQLTGSPLHF
TRBV7-3,CASSFGSLWGTNEKLFF
TRBV30,CAWSVHGGEKLFF
TRBV6-5,CASSYSGGISYEQYF
TRBV27,CASSWASTDTQYF
TRBV19,CASTPGDSYEQYF
TRBV11-2,CASSKDPGQGHNEQFF
TRBV3-1,CASSLSYFSSYEQYF
TRBV27,CASTPSLAVGKQYF
TRBV27,CASRPTGADGYTF
TRBV12-3/TRBV12-4,CASSFEGNEQFF
TRBV11-1,CASSSVTSGTPPGTQYF
TRBV11-1,CASSIVNEQFF
TRBV27,CASGSVEQYF
TRBV20-1,CSARALAGARDEQYF
TRBV4-3,CASSQDRAGAYNEQFF
TRBV20-1,CSAPPGLFSTDTQYF
TRBV20-1,CSARVATTYNEQFF
TRBV20-1,CSARAGTYTGELFF
TRBV5-1,CASSLELRSSYEQYF
TRBV12-3/TRBV12-4,CASRASYNEQFF
TRBV7-2,CASYLTGELFF
TRBV5-1,CASSLVGQGGAETQYF
TRBV7-8,CASSRIIRQGYTGELFF
TRBV29-1,CSVDQYSTNTGELFF
TRBV24-1,CATFPEPSTNTGELFF
TRBV7-9,CASSLGGATEAFF
TRBV9,CASSVEGTSRAQYF
TRBV30,CASTGTGELFF
TRBV4-3,CASSPGREQAAFF
TRBV19,CAGSRGGDGYTF
TRBV11-2,CASSSIGTGGVTSTDTQYF
TRBV11-2,CASSLSGSSETQYF
TRBV7-2,CASSFPSGTGNCEQYF
TRBV9,CASSVGLVSEQFF
TRBV12-3/TRBV12-4,CASSSGTVNEQFF
TRBV4-3,CASSQDLTTYEQYF
TRBV16,CASSGLAGPTDTQYF
TRBV6-2/TRBV6-3,CASSYSFGPGGEQFF
TRBV7-9,CASSLGAGNYEQYF
TRBV6-5,CASSYSSGSLQETQYF
TRBV29-1,CSVVSSLGTGELFF
TRBV4-2,CASSQGGAHETQYF
TRBV28,CASSPHVGRLTEAFF
TRBV11-2,CASKAGLSTIEETQYF
TRBV11-3,CASSLDPVGELFF
TRBV7-9,CASSLEAGGNEQFF
TRBV20-1,CSARWSGSYEQYF
TRBV6-2/TRBV6-3,CASIPGQGVYEQYF
TRBV27,CASKRTNAGELFF